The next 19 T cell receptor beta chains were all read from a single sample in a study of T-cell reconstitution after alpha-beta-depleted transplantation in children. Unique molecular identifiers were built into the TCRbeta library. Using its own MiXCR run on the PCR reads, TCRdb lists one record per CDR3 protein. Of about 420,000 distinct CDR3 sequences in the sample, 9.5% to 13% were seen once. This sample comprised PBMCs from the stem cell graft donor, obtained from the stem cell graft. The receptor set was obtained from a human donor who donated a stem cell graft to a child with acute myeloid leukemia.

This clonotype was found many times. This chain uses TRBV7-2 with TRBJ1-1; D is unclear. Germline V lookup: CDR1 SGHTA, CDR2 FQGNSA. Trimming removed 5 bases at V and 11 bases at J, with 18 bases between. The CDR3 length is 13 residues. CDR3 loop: CASSHDGPGRAFF. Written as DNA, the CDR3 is TGTGCCAGCAGCCATGACGGGCCGGGAAGGGCTTTCTTT.

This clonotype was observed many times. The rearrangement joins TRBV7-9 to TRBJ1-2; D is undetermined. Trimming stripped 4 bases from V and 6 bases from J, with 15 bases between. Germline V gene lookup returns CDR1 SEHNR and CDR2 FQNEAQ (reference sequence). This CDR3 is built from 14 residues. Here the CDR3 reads CASSSSGGPNGYTF. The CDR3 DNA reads TGTGCCAGCAGCTCCTCAGGAGGGCCAAATGGCTACACCTTC.

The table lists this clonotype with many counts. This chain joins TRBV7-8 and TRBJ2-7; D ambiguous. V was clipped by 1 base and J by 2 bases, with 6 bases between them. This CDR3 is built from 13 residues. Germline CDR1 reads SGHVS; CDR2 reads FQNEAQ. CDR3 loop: CASSLGGTYEQYV. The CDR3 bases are TGTGCCAGCAGCTTAGGCGGAACCTACGAGCAGTACGTC.

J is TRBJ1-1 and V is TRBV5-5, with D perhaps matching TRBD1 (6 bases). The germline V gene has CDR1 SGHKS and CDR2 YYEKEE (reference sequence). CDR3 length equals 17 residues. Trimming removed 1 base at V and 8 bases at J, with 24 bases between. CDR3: CASSLILQRGGLGEAFF. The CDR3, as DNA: TGTGCCAGCAGCTTGATTCTGCAGCGAGGGGGATTAGGGGAAGCTTTCTTT.

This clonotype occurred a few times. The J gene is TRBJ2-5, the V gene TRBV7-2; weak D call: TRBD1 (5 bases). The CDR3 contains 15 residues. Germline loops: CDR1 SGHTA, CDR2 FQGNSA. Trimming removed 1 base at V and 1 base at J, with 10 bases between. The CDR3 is CASSLDGRAQETQYF. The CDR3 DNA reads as TGTGCCAGCAGCTTAGATGGCAGGGCCCAAGAGACCCAGTACTTC.

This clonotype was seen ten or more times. The CDR3 reads CASSFSAMNTEAFF. CDR3 coding DNA: TGCGCCAGCAGCTTCTCAGCGATGAACACTGAAGCTTTCTTT. The chain joins TRBV5-1 to TRBJ1-1, with D uncertain. Deletions cut 2 bases from V and 0 bases from J, with 8 bases between. CDR1 SGHRS and CDR2 YFSETQ come from the germline V gene. The CDR3 has 14 amino acids.

For the CDR3, the DNA is TGTGCCAGCAGCTTTAGCGCCCCCCGGGGCGGGACAGATACGCAGTATTTT. Its translation: CASSFSAPRGGTDTQYF. The chain recombines TRBV7-2 with TRBJ2-3; D possibly matches TRBD1 or TRBD2 (5 bases each). The germline CDR1 and CDR2 sequences are SGHTA and FQGNSA. V lost 3 bases and J 3 bases, leaving 19 bases between the germline ends. The length of the CDR3 is 17 residues. Based on the CDR3 plus reference TRBV7-2 and TRBJ2-3, the full variable domain is GAGVSQSPSNKVTEKGKDVELRCDPISGHTALYWYRQSLGQGLEFLIYFQGNSAPDKSGLPSDRFSAERTGGSVSTLTIQRTQQEDSAVYLCASSFSAPRGGTDTQYFGPGTRLTVL.

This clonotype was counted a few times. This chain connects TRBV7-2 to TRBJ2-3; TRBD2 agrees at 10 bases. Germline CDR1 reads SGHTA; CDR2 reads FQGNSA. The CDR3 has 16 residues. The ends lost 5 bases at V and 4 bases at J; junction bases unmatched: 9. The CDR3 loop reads CASSTNKRGGSDTQYF. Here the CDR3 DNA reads TGTGCCAGCAGCACCAACAAGCGGGGGGGGTCAGATACGCAGTATTTT.

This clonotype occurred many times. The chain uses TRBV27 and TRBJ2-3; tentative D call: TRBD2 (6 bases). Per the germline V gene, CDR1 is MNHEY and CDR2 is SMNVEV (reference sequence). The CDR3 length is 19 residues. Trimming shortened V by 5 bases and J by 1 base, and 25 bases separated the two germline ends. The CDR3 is CASSPGGPAILARTDTQYF. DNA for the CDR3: TGTGCCAGCAGTCCCGGCGGCCCCGCAATACTAGCCCGCACAGATACGCAGTATTTT.

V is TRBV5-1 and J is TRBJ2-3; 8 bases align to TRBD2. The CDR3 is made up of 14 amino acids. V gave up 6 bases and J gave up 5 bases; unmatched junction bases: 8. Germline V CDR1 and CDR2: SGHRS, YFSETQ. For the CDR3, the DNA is TGCGCCAGCACCGGGACTAGTTCGGGAGATACGCAGTATTTT. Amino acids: CASTGTSSGDTQYF.

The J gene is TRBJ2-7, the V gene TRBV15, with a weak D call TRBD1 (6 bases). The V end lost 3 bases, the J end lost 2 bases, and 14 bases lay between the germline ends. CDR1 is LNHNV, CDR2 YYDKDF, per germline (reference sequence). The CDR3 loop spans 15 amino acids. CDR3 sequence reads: CATSSPGTNTYEQYF. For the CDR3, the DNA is TGTGCCACCAGCAGCCCCGGGACAAATACCTACGAGCAGTACTTC.

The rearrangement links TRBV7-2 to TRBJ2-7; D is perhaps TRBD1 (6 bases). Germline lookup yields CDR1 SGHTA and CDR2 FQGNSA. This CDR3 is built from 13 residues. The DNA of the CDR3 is TGTGCCAGCAGCCCCAGGACGAACAGGGAACTATATGTC. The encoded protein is CASSPRTNRELYV.

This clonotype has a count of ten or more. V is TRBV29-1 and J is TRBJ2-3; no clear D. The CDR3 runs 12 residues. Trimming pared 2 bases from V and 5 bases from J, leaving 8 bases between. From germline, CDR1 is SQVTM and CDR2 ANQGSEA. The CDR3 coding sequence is TGCAGCGTTGAACGGGCTGGAGATACGCAGTATTTT. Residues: CSVERAGDTQYF.

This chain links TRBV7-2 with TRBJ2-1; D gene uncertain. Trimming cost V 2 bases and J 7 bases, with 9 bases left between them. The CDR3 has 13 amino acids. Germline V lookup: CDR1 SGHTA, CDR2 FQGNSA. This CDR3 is CASSLPSLNEQFF. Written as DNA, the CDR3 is TGTGCCAGCAGCTTACCCTCCCTAAATGAGCAGTTCTTC.

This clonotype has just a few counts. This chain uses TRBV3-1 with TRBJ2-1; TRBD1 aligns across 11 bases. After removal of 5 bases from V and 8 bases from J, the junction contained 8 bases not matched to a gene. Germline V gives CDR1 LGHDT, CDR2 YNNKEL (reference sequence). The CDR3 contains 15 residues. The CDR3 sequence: CASSDTRTGGHEQFF. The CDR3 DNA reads TGTGCCAGCAGCGACACTCGGACAGGGGGCCATGAGCAGTTCTTC.

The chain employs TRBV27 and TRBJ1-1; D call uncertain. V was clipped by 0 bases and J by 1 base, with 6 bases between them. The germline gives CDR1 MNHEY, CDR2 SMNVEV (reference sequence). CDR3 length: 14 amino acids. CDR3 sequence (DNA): TGTGCCAGCAGTTTATCTAGAGGGAACACTGAAGCTTTCTTT. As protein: CASSLSRGNTEAFF.

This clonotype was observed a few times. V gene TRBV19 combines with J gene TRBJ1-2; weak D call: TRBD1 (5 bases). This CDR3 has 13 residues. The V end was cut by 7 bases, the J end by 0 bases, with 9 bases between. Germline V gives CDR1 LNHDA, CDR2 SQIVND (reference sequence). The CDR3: CASNVGPNYGYTF. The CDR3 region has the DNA TGTGCCAGTAATGTGGGACCTAACTATGGCTACACCTTC. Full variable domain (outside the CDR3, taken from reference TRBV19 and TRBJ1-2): DGGITQSPKYLFRKEGQNVTLSCEQNLNHDAMYWYRQDPGQGLRLIYYSQIVNDFQKGDIAEGYSVSREKKESFPLTVTSAQKNPTAFYLCASNVGPNYGYTFGSGTRLTVV.

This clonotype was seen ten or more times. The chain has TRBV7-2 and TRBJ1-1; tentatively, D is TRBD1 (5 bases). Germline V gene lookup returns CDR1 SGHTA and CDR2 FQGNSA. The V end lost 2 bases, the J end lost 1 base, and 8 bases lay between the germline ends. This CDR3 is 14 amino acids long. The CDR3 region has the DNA TGTGCCAGCAGCTTATGGGGCCAGAACACTGAAGCTTTCTTT. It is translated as CASSLWGQNTEAFF.

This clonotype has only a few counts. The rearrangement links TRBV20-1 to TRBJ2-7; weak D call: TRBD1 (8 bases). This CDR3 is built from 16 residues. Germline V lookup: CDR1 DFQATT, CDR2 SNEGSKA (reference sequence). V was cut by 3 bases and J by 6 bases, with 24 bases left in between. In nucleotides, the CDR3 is TGCAGTGCTAGGATGTACCGGACAGGGAGGGAGTCCGAGCAGTACTTC. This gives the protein CSARMYRTGRESEQYF.